This is a list of T cell receptor beta chains from one sample in a study of Graves' ophthalmopathy and Graves' hyperthyroidism. TCRdb processed the multiplex PCR reads anew with MiXCR; each CDR3 protein has one entry. Of 200,000 to 250,000 distinct CDR3 sequences listed, 20% to 25% were seen once; the top ten hold approximately 39%. The specimen sequenced was peripheral blood. The receptors originated from a woman aged 50 to 60 with Graves' ophthalmopathy. Each CDR3 is given with its conserved first and last residue. The D gene is left open where the match is weak. A row's size may be missing; if present it is once, few, many or a size class.

TRBV25-1,many,TRBJ1-5,NA,TGTGCCAGCAGCGGAAGTGGGGGGCAGCCCCAGCATTTT,CASSGSGGQPQHF
TRBV6-4,many,TRBJ1-1,NA,TGTGCCAGCAGTGACTCGAGCAGGGGCACTGAAGCTTTCTTT,CASSDSSRGTEAFF
TRBV11-2,many,TRBJ1-5,NA,TGTGCCAGCAGCCCCCATGGGGGCCAGCCCCAGCATTTT,CASSPHGGQPQHF
TRBV25-1,many,TRBJ1-1,NA,TGTGCCAGCAGTGAATTCGGTCGGACTGAAGCTTTCTTT,CASSEFGRTEAFF
TRBV19,many,TRBJ2-7,TRBD2,TGTGCCAGTAGTATTGGTCTAGCGGATTCCTACGAGCAGTACTTC,CASSIGLADSYEQYF
TRBV6-5,many,TRBJ2-7,NA,TGTGCCAGCAGTCTCCGGACAAACACCGTTCTATCCTACGAGCAGTACTTC,CASSLRTNTVLSYEQYF
TRBV29-1,many,TRBJ2-7,TRBD2,TGCAGCGTTGTGGGGACTAGCGGGAGTGTCTACGAGCAGTACTTC,CSVVGTSGSVYEQYF
TRBV19,few,TRBJ1-1,NA,TGTGCCAGTAGTAGGGGGAGGACGCAGGGAATCGCTCGGACTGAAGCTTTCTTT,CASSRGRTQGIARTEAFF
TRBV7-8,many,TRBJ2-7,TRBD2,TGTGCCAGCAGCCGAACCGCCGGACTAGCGGGAGTAAGCCCCTACGAGCAGTACTTC,CASSRTAGLAGVSPYEQYF
TRBV29-1,many,TRBJ2-7,NA,TGCAGCGCCGAGATAGCGCTGGGCGAGCAGTACTTC,CSAEIALGEQYF
TRBV4-1,many,TRBJ2-7,TRBD2,TGCGCCAGCAGCCAGCCACTACGGGGACTAGCGGGATACGAGCAGTACTTC,CASSQPLRGLAGYEQYF
TRBV12-3/TRBV12-4,many,TRBJ1-1,TRBD1,TGTGCCACCAGACAGGGGGCGAAAGCTTTCTTT,CATRQGAKAFF
TRBV28,once,TRBJ1-2,TRBD1,TGTGCCAGCAGTTTCCCCGGGACAGCTAATTCCGACTATGGCTACACCTTC,CASSFPGTANSDYGYTF
TRBV6-2/TRBV6-3,NA,TRBJ1-2,NA,TGTGCCAGCAGTTACGGCAGGAACTATGGCTACACCTTC,CASSYGRNYGYTF
TRBV19,many,TRBJ2-7,NA,TGTGCCAGTACCGCGGGACAGACCTACGAGCAGTACTTC,CASTAGQTYEQYF
TRBV10-3,many,TRBJ1-5,NA,TGTGCCATCAGTGACCGGACGGGCAGCGGGGAATCAGCCCAGCATTTT,CAISDRTGSGESAQHF
TRBV14,NA,TRBJ2-7,NA,TGTGCCAGCAGCCAAGGCCGGCACCCATCCTACGAGCAGTACTTC,CASSQGRHPSYEQYF
TRBV4-2,many,TRBJ2-2,TRBD2,TGTGCCAGCAGGGGTGGAGCGGGAGCAAACACCGGGGAGCTGTTTTTT,CASRGGAGANTGELFF
TRBV5-1,NA,TRBJ2-1,TRBD2,TGCGCCAGCAGCCTACGGACTAGCGGTACCAATGAGCAGTTCTTC,CASSLRTSGTNEQFF
TRBV19,many,TRBJ1-1,NA,TGTGCCAGTAGTCTGGCCCACAGAGAAGCTTTCTTT,CASSLAHREAFF
TRBV30,many,TRBJ2-7,TRBD1,TGTGCCTGCACTCGTGGGGACAGGGGCTACGAGCAGTACTTC,CACTRGDRGYEQYF
TRBV9,many,TRBJ1-1,NA,TGTGCCAGCAGCGTAGGACAGTTCGGGAACACTGAAGCTTTCTTT,CASSVGQFGNTEAFF
TRBV19,many,TRBJ1-2,NA,TGTGCCAGTAGTATAGGTTGGAGACCGTACACCTTC,CASSIGWRPYTF
TRBV7-8,NA,TRBJ2-2,TRBD1,TGTGCCAGCAGCCCCGGGACAGGGTTAATGGGCGGGGAGCTGTTTTTT,CASSPGTGLMGGELFF
TRBV12-3/TRBV12-4,many,TRBJ2-7,NA,TGTGCCAGCAGTTCGGGACAAGGGGACCCCCCCTACGAGCAGTACTTC,CASSSGQGDPPYEQYF
TRBV25-1,NA,TRBJ2-7,NA,TGTGCCAGCAGCCCGCGGGGGCAGGGATTTTTTCGCGAGCAGTACTTC,CASSPRGQGFFREQYF
TRBV30,NA,TRBJ1-5,NA,TGTGCCTGGAGTGCGGGCAGGGGACCTGGGCCCCAGCATTTT,CAWSAGRGPGPQHF
TRBV28,NA,TRBJ1-2,NA,TGTGCCAGCGCGATCGCCAACTATGGCTACACCTTC,CASAIANYGYTF
TRBV28,NA,TRBJ2-7,NA,TGTGCCAGCAGGGGCGGGACCGCAACCTACGAGCAGTACTTC,CASRGGTATYEQYF
TRBV12-3/TRBV12-4,many,TRBJ2-5,NA,TGTGCCAGCCGGGGCCAGGGTGTGGAGACCCAGTACTTC,CASRGQGVETQYF
TRBV30,NA,TRBJ1-5,TRBD1,TGTGCCTGGAGTGTAGGGCATGGGACAGGGGAAAATCAGCCCCAGCATTTT,CAWSVGHGTGENQPQHF
TRBV30,NA,TRBJ1-5,NA,TGTGCCTGGAACCGACACGGCGGCAATCAGCCCCAGCATTTT,CAWNRHGGNQPQHF
TRBV7-9,many,TRBJ1-1,NA,TGTGCCAGCAGCTTGGCTCCGGGGACTGAAGCTTTCTTT,CASSLAPGTEAFF
TRBV6-1,NA,TRBJ2-7,NA,TGTGCCAGCAGTGAAGTCGGACAGTCCTACGAGCAGTACTTC,CASSEVGQSYEQYF
TRBV6-2/TRBV6-3,many,TRBJ2-7,NA,TGTGCCAGCAGGGTAAGGGGAGATCCCCTCTACGAGCAGTACTTC,CASRVRGDPLYEQYF
TRBV20-1,many,TRBJ1-1,NA,TGCAGTGCTCCCCCCAGGCAGGGGACAACCTTGAACACTGAAGCTTTCTTT,CSAPPRQGTTLNTEAFF
TRBV28,many,TRBJ1-5,NA,TGTGCCAGCAATAGGCCGGGACCTTGGGAGCCCCAGCATTTT,CASNRPGPWEPQHF
TRBV3-1,many,TRBJ1-5,NA,TGTGCCAGCAGCCAAAGGCGGACTCAGCCCCAGCATTTT,CASSQRRTQPQHF
TRBV30,many,TRBJ1-2,NA,TGTGCCTGGACCGCCGGCTATGGCTACACCTTC,CAWTAGYGYTF
TRBV7-2,NA,TRBJ2-7,NA,TGTGCCAGCAGCTTAGGGCTTAGGGAGCCCTACGAGCAGTACTTC,CASSLGLREPYEQYF
TRBV7-9,many,TRBJ2-5,TRBD2,TGTGCCAGCAGCCCTCCTAGCGGGAGTTTCGAGACCCAGTACTTC,CASSPPSGSFETQYF
TRBV10-3,many,TRBJ2-5,TRBD2,TGTGCCATCAGTGAGTCGAAGGCTAGCGGGGAGACCCAGTACTTC,CAISESKASGETQYF
TRBV28,many,TRBJ1-5,TRBD1,TGTGCCAGCTACTGGGACAGGGGGGTTCAGCCCCAGCATTTT,CASYWDRGVQPQHF
TRBV2,many,TRBJ1-5,TRBD1,TGTGCCAGCAGATTCCCGGGACAGGGGGTGGGTGATCAGCCCCAGCATTTT,CASRFPGQGVGDQPQHF
TRBV3-1,NA,TRBJ1-2,NA,TGTGCCAGCAGCCAAGACTCGTTGTCCCCTCTTATTGGAACCTTC,CASSQDSLSPLIGTF
TRBV5-6,NA,TRBJ1-6,NA,TGTGCCAGCAGCCCCTCGACGCAGGGGTTGGATTCACCCCTCCACTTT,CASSPSTQGLDSPLHF
TRBV29-1,many,TRBJ2-5,TRBD1,TGCAGCGTTGGCCCCGGGACAGGGGAAGAGACCCAGTACTTC,CSVGPGTGEETQYF
TRBV12-3/TRBV12-4,many,TRBJ1-5,NA,TGTGCCAGCAGTTTATCCCCTATTAGCAATCAGCCCCAGCATTTT,CASSLSPISNQPQHF
TRBV2,many,TRBJ2-5,TRBD2,TGTGCCGCTACGACGGAGGGTGTTAGCGGGAGCTCCGAGACCCAGTACTTC,CAATTEGVSGSSETQYF
TRBV10-3,NA,TRBJ2-5,NA,TGTGCCATCAGTGACGGGCAGGAGGCGAAAGAGACCCAGTACTTC,CAISDGQEAKETQYF
TRBV2,many,TRBJ2-7,TRBD1,TGTGCCAGCCAGGGCAGGGGGCTATACGAGCAGTACTTC,CASQGRGLYEQYF
TRBV28,many,TRBJ1-6,TRBD1,TGTGCCAGCACCCTCGGGGGGACAGGGTATTCACCCCTCCACTTT,CASTLGGTGYSPLHF
TRBV20-1,many,TRBJ2-5,NA,TGCAGTGTAGTGGTGGAGCCCCAGTACTTC,CSVVVEPQYF